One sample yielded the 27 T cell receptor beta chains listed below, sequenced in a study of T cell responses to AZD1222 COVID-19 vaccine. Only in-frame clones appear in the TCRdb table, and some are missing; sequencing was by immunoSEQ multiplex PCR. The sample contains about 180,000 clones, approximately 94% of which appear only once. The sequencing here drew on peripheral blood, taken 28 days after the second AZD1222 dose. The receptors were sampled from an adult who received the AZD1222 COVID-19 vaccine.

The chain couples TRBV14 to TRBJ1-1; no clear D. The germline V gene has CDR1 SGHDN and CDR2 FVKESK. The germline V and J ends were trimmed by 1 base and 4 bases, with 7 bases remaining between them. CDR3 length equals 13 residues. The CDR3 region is CASSQGIGTEAFF. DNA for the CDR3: TGTGCCAGCAGCCAAGGTATCGGCACTGAAGCTTTCTTT.

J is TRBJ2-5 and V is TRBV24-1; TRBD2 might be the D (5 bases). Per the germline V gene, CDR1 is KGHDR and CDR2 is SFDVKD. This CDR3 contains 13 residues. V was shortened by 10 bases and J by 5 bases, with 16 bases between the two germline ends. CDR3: CATADRWRETQYF. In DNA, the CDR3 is TGTGCCACAGCGGACCGGTGGAGGGAGACCCAGTACTTC.

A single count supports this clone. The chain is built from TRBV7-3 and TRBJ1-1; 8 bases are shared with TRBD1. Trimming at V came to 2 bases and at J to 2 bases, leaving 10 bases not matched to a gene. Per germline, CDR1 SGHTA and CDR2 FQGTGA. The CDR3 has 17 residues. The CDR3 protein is CASSLGGQGGGNTEAFF. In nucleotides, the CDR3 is TGTGCCAGCAGCTTAGGAGGACAGGGCGGGGGAAACACTGAAGCTTTCTTT.

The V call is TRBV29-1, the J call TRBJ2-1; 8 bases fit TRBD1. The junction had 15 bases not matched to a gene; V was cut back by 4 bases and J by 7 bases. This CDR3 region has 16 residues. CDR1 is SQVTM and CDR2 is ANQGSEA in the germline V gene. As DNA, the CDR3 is TGCAGCGTTGGACAGGGGTACGGGTATTTGCGGAATGAGCAGTTCTTC. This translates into CSVGQGYGYLRNEQFF.

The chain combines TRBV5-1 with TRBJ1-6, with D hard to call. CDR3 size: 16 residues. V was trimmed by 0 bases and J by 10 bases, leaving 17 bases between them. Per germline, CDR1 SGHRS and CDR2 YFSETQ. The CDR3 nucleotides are TGCGCCAGCAGCTTGGCCAGGCAATCCGAAGGCTCACCCCTCCACTTT. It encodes CASSLARQSEGSPLHF.

The CDR3 nucleotides read TGTGCCAGCAGCGAACCTGCAGGGACAGATACGCAGTATTTT. This codes for CASSEPAGTDTQYF. The chain links TRBV9 to TRBJ2-3, with D maybe TRBD1 (5 bases). This CDR3 has 14 residues. Trimming removed 3 bases from V and 3 bases from J, with 11 bases in between. The germline gives CDR1 SGDLS, CDR2 YYNGEE.

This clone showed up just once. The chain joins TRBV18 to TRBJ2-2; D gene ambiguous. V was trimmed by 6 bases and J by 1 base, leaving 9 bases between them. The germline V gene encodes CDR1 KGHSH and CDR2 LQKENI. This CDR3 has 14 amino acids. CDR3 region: CASSLGRNTGELFF. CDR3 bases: TGTGCCAGCTCCTTGGGCAGGAACACCGGGGAGCTGTTTTTT.

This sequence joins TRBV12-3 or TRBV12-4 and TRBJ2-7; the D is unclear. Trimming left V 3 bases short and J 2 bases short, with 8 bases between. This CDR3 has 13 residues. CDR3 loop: CASSFRMPYEQYF. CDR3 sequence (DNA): TGTGCCAGCAGTTTTCGAATGCCCTACGAGCAGTACTTC.

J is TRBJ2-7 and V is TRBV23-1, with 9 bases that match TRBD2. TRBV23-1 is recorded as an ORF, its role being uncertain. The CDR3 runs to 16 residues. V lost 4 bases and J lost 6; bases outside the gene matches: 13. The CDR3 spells CASSRILAGVLCEQYF. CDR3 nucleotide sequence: TGCGCCAGCAGTCGAATCTTAGCGGGGGTCCTATGCGAGCAGTACTTC.

CDR3 in amino acids: CAISESTGAAGNTIYF. Here the CDR3 DNA reads TGTGCCATCAGTGAGTCGACGGGGGCTGCTGGAAACACCATATATTTT. The rearrangement links TRBV10-3 to TRBJ1-3; D might be TRBD1 (6 bases). Trimming left V 0 bases short and J 2 bases short, with 11 bases between. This CDR3 is 16 amino acids long. Germline assignment: CDR1 ENHRY and CDR2 SYGVKD.

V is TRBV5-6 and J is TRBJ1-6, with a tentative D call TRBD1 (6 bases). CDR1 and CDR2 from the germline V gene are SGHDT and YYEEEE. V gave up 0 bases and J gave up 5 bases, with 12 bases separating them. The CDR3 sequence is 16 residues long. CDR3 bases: TGTGCCAGCAGCTTGGGAGCAGGGGCGAATAATTCACCCCTCCACTTT. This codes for CASSLGAGANNSPLHF.

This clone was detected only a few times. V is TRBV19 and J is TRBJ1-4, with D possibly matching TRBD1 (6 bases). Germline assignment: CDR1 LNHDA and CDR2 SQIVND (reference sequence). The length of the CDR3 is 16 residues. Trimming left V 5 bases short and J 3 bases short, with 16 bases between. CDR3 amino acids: CASSDSGQIPNEKLFF. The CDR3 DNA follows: TGTGCCAGTAGTGATAGTGGACAGATCCCTAATGAAAAACTGTTTTTT.

The CDR3 DNA follows: TGCGCCAGCAGCCAGGGGACTAGCGGGGCCCCCGCACGGGGAACGCAGTATTTT. Protein: CASSQGTSGAPARGTQYF. V gene TRBV10-2 combines with J gene TRBJ2-3; 13 nucleotides match TRBD2. The CDR3 spans 18 residues. Germline assignment: CDR1 WSHSY and CDR2 SAAADI. V shed 6 bases, J shed 9 bases, and the junction held 18 bases outside the gene matches.

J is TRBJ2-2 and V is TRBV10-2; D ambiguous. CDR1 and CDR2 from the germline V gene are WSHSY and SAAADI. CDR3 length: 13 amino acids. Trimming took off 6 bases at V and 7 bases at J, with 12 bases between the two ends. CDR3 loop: CASRGSLGGELFF. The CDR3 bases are TGCGCCAGCAGGGGGTCATTGGGCGGGGAGCTGTTTTTT.

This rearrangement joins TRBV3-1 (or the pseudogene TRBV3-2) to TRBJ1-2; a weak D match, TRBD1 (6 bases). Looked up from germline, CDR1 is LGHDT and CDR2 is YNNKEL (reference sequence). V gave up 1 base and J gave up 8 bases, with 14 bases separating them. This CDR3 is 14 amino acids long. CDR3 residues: CASSQGAGVSGYTF. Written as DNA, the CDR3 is TGTGCCAGCAGCCAAGGGGCAGGGGTGAGCGGCTACACCTTC.

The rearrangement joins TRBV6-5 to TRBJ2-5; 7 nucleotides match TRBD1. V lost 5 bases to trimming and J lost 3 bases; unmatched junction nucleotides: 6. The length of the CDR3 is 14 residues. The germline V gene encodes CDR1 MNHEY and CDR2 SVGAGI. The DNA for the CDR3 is TGTGCCAGCAGTCCTACAGGGGTAAAAGAGACCCAGTACTTC. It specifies CASSPTGVKETQYF.

The CDR3 bases are TGCAGCGTCGCGACAGGACCCGCGACAGATACGCAGTATTTT. Protein product: CSVATGPATDTQYF. The chain joins TRBV29-1 to TRBJ2-3; the D gene is possibly TRBD1 (6 bases). The CDR3 spans 14 residues. CDR1 and CDR2 (germline): SQVTM, ANQGSEA. V was cut by 6 bases and J by 3 bases, with 16 bases left in between.

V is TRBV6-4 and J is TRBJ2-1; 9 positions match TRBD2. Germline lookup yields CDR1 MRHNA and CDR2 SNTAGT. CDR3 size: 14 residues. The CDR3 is CARPRVAGDNEQFF. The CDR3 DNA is TGTGCTCGGCCTCGGGTAGCGGGGGATAATGAGCAGTTCTTC.

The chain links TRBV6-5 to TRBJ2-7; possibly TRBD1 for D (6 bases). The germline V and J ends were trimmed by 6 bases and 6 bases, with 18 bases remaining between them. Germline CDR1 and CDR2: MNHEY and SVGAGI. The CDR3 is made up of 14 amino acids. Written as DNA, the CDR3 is TGTGCCAGCAGGAAACCGACAGGCTTCGGCGAGCAGTACTTC. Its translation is CASRKPTGFGEQYF.

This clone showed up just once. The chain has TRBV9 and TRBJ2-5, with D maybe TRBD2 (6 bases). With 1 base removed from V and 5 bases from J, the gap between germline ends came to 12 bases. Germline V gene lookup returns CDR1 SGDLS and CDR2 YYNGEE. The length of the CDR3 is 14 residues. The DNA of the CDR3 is TGTGCCAGCAGCGTATACGGGAGCGGGGAGACCCAGTACTTC. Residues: CASSVYGSGETQYF. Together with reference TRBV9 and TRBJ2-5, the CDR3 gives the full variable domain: DSGVTQTPKHLITATGQRVTLRCSPRSGDLSVYWYQQSLDQGLQFLIQYYNGEERAKGNILERFSAQQFPDLHSELNLSSLELGDSALYFCASSVYGSGETQYFGPGTRLLVL.

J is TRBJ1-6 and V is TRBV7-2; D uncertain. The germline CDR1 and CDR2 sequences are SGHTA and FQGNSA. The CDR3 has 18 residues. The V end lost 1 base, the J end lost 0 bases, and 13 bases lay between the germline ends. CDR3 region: CASSLDPGRSSYNSPLHF. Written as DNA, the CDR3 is TGTGCCAGCAGCTTAGATCCCGGCAGAAGCTCCTATAATTCACCCCTCCACTTT.

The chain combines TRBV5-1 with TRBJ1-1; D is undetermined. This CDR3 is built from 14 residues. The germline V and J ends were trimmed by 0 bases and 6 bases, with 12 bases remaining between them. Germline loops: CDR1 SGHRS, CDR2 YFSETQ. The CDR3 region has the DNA TGCGCCAGCAGCTTGGATAATGGGCGGGCTGAAGCTTTCTTT. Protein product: CASSLDNGRAEAFF.

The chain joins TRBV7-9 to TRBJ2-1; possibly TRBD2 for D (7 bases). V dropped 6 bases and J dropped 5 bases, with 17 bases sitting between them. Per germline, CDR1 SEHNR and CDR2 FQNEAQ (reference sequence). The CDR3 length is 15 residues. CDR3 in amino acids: CASSQRRGGHNEQFF. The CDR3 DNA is TGTGCCAGCAGTCAGAGGAGGGGGGGCCACAATGAGCAGTTCTTC.

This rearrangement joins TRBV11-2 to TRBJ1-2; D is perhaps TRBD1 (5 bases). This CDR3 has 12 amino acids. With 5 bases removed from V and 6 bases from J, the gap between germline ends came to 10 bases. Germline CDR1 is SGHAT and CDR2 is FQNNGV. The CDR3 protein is CASSPQGNGYTF. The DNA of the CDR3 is TGTGCCAGCAGCCCGCAGGGAAATGGCTACACCTTC.

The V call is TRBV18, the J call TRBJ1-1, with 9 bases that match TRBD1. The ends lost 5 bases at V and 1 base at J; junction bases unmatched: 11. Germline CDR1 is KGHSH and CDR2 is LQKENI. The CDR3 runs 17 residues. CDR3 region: CASSGNRGQMSNTEAFF. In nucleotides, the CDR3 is TGTGCCAGCTCAGGGAACAGGGGGCAAATGTCGAACACTGAAGCTTTCTTT.

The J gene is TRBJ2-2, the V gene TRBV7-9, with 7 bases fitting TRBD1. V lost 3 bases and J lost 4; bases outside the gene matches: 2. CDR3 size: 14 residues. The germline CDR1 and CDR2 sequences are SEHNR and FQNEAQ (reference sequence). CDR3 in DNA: TGTGCCAGCAGCTTTAACAGGGGCACCGGGGAGCTGTTTTTT. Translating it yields CASSFNRGTGELFF.

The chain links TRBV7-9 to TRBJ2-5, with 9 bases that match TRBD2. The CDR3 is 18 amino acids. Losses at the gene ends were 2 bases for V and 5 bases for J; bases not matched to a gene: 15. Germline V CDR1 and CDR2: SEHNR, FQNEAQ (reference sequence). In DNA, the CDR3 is TGTGCCAGCAGCTTATGGTACCCGGGCGGGAGGGCAAGGGAGACCCAGTACTTC. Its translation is CASSLWYPGGRARETQYF.